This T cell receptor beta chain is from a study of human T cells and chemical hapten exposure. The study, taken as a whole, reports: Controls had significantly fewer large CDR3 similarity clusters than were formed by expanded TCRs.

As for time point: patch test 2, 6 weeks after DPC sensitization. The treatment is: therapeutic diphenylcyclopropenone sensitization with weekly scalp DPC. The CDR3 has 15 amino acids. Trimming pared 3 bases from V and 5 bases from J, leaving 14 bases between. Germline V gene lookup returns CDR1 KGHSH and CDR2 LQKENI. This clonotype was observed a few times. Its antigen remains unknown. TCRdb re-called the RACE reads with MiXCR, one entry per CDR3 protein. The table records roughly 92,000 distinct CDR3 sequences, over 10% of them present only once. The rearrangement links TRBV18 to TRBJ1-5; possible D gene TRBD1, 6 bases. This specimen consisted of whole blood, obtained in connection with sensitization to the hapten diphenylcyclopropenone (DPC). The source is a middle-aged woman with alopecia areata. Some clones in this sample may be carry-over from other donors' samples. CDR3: CASSPTGTPDQPQHF. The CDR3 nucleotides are TGTGCCAGCTCACCCACGGGGACACCGGATCAGCCCCAGCATTTT. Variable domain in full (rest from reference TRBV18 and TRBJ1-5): NAGVMQNPRHLVRRRGQEARLRCSPMKGHSHVYWYRQLPEEGLKFMVYLQKENIIDESGMPKERFSAEFPKEGPSILRIQQVVRGDSAAYFCASSPTGTPDQPQHFGDGTRLSIL.